This TCR beta chain was sequenced for a study of radiotherapy plus CTLA-4 blockade in lung cancer. Study at large: An objective response was seen in around 17% of patients, and disease control in less than 35%. Study-level points and caveats: Response, reportedly, was best predicted by interferon-beta along with early blood T cell clone dynamics. Peripheral blood showed expansion of tumor-derived TCR clones after radiotherapy and ipilimumab.

Of note for this clone: Its antigen remains unidentified.

V lost 3 bases and J lost 9; bases outside the gene matches: 8. The germline V gene encodes CDR1 WNHNN and CDR2 SYGVQD (reference sequence). The CDR3 covers 15 residues. Measured with immunoSEQ multiplex PCR; TCRdb has only the in-frame clones, and not every one. The sample carries 30,000 or so clones, roughly 80% recorded once. The receptor was isolated from a human donor with non-small cell lung cancer who had stable disease on radiotherapy plus ipilimumab. This specimen consisted of peripheral blood, obtained from a patient treated with radiotherapy plus ipilimumab. The chain uses TRBV10-1 and TRBJ2-1, with TRBD1 identical over 10 bases. CDR3 DNA: TGCGCCAGCAGTGACCCGGGACAGGGGTTTGGTGAGCAGTTCTTC. Translated, it gives CASSDPGQGFGEQFF.